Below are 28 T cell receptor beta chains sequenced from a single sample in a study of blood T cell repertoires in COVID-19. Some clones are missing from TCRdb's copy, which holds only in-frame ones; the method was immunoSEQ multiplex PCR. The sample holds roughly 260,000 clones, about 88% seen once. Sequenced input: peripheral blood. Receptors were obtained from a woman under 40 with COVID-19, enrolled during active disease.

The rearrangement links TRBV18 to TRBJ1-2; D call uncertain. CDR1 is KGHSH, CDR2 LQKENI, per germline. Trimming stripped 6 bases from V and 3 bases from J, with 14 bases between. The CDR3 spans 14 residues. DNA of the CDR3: TGTGCCAGCTCCCCGACGGCGGTGGACTATGGCTACACCTTC. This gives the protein CASSPTAVDYGYTF.

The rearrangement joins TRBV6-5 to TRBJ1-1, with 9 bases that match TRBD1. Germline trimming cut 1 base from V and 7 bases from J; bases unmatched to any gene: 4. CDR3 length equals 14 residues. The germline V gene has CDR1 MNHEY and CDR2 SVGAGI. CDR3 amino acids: CASSYWTGVGEAFF. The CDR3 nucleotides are TGTGCCAGCAGTTACTGGACAGGGGTGGGTGAAGCTTTCTTT.

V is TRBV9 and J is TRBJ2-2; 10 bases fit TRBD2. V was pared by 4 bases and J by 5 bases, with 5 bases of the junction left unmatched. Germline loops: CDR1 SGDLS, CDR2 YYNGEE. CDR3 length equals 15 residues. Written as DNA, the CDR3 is TGTGCCAGCAGCAAAGGGACTAGCGAAACCGGGGAGCTGTTTTTT. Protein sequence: CASSKGTSETGELFF.

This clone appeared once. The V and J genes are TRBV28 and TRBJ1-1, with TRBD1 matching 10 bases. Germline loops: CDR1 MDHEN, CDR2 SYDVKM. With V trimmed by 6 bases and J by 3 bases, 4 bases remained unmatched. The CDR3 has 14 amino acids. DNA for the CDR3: TGTGCCAGCAGGGGGGGGACAGGGGACACTGAAGCTTTCTTT. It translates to CASRGGTGDTEAFF.

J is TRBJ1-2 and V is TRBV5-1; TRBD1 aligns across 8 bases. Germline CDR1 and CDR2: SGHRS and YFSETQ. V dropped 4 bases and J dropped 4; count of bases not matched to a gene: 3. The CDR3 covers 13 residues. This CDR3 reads CASSQDRAYGYTF. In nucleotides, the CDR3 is TGCGCCAGCAGCCAGGACAGGGCCTATGGCTACACCTTC.

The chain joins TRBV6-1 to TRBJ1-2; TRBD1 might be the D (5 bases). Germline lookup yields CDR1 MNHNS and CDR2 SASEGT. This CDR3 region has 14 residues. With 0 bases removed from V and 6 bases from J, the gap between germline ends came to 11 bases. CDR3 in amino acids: CASSEAGGVDGYTF. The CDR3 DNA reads TGTGCCAGCAGTGAAGCGGGAGGGGTCGATGGCTACACCTTC.

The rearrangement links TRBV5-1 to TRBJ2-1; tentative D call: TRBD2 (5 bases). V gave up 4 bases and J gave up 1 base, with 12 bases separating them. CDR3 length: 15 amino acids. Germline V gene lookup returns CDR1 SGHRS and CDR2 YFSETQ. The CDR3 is CASSRGDGSYNEQFF. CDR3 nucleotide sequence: TGCGCCAGCAGCCGGGGAGATGGGTCCTACAATGAGCAGTTCTTC.

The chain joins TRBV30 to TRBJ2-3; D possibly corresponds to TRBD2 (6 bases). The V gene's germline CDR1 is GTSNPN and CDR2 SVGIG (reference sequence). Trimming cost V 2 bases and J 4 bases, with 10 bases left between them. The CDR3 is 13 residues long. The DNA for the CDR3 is TGTGCCTGGAGTAGGGAGGCCCCAGATACGCAGTATTTT. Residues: CAWSREAPDTQYF.

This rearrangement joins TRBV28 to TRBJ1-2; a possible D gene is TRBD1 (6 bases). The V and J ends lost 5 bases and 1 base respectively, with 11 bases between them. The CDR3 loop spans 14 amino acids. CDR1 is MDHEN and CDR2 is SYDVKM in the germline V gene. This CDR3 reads CASSEGTRNYGYTF. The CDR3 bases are TGTGCCAGCAGTGAGGGGACACGTAACTATGGCTACACCTTC.

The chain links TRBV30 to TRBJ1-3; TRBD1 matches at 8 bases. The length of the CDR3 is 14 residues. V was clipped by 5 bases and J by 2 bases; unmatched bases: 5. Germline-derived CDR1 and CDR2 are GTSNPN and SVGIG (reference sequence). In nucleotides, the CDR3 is TGTGCCTGGCGGACAGGGAGTGCTGGAAACACCATATATTTT. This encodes CAWRTGSAGNTIYF.

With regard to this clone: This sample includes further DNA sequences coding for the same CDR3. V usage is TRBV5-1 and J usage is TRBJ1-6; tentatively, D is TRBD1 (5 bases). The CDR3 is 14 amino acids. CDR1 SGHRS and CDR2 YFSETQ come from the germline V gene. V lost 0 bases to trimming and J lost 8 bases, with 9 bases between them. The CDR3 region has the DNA TGCGCCAGCAGCTTGGGCAGGGAGGATTCACCCCTCCACTTT. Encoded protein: CASSLGREDSPLHF.

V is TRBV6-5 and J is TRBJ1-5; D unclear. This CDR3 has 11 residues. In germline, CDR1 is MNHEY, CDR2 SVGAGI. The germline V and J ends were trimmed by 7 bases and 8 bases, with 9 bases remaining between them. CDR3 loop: CASTHGKPQHF. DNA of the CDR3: TGTGCCAGCACACACGGGAAGCCCCAGCATTTT.

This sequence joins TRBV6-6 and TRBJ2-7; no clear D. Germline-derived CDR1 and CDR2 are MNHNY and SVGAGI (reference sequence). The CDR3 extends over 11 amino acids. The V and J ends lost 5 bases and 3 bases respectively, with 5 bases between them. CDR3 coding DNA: TGTGCCAGCAGTCCGTACTACGAGCAGTACTTC. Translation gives CASSPYYEQYF.

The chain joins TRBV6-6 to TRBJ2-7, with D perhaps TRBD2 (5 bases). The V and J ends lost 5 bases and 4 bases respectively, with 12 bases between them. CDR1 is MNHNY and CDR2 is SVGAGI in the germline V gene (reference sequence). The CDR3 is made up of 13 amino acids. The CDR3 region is CASSAGRYYEQYF. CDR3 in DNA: TGTGCCAGCAGTGCGGGCCGTTATTACGAGCAGTACTTC.

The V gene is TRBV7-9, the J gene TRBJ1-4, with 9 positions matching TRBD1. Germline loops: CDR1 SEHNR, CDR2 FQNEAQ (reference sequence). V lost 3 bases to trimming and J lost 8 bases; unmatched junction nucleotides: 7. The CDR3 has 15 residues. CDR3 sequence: CASSLQQGAGEKLFF. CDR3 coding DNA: TGTGCCAGCAGCTTGCAACAGGGGGCGGGGGAAAAACTGTTTTTT.

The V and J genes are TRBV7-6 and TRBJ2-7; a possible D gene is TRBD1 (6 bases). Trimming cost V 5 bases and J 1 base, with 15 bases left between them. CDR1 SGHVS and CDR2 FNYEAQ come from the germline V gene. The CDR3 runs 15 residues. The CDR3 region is CASSGGGLLSYEQYF. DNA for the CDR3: TGTGCCAGCAGCGGGGGCGGACTTCTTTCCTACGAGCAGTACTTC.

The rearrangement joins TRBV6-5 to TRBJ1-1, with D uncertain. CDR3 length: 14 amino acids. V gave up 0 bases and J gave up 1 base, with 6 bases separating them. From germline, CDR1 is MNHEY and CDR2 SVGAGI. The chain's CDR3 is CASSYSHGNTEAFF. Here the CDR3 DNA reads TGTGCCAGCAGTTACTCGCACGGGAACACTGAAGCTTTCTTT.

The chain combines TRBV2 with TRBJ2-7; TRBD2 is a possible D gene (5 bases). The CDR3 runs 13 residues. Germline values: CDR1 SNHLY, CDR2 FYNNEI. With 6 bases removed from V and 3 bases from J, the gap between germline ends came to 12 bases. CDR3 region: CASRGSFHYEQYF. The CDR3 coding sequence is TGTGCCAGCAGGGGGAGCTTTCACTACGAGCAGTACTTC.

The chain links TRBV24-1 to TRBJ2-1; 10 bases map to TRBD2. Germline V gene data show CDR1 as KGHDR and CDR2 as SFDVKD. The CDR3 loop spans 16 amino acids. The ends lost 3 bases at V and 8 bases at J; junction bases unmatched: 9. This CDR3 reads CATSDAGTSARDEQFF. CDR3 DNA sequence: TGTGCCACCAGTGATGCCGGGACTAGCGCCAGGGATGAGCAGTTCTTC.

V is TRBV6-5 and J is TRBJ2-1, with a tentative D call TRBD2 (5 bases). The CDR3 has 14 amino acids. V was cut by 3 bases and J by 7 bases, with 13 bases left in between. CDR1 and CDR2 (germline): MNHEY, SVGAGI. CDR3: CASSYYAGPNEQFF. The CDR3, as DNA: TGTGCCAGCAGTTATTACGCGGGCCCAAATGAGCAGTTCTTC.

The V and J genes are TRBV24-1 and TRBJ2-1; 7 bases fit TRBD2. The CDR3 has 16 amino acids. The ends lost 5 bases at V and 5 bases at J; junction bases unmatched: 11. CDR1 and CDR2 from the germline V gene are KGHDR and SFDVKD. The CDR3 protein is CATSAPGREGHNEQFF. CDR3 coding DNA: TGTGCCACCAGTGCCCCCGGAAGGGAGGGGCACAATGAGCAGTTCTTC.

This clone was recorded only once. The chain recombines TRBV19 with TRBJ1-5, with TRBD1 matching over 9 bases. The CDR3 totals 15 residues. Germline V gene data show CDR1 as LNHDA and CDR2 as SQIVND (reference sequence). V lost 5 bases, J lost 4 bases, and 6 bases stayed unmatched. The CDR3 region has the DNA TGTGCCAGTAGTCGGACAGGGGCAGGTAATCAGCCCCAGCATTTT. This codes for CASSRTGAGNQPQHF.

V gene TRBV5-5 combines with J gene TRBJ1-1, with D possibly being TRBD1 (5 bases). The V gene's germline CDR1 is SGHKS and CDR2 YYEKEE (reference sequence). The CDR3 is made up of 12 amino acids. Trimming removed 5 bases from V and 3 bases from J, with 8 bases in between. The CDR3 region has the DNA TGTGCCAGCAGTACAGGTTACACTGAAGCTTTCTTT. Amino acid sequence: CASSTGYTEAFF. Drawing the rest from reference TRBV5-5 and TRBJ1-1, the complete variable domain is DAGVTQSPTHLIKTRGQQVTLRCSPISGHKSVSWYQQVLGQGPQFIFQYYEKEERGRGNFPDRFSARQFPNYSSELNVNALLLGDSALYLCASSTGYTEAFFGQGTRLTVV.

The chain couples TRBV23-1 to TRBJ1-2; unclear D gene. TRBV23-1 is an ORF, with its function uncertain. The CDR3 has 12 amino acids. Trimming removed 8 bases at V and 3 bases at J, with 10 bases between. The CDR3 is CASVTTDYGYTF. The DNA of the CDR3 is TGCGCCAGCGTCACCACAGACTATGGCTACACCTTC.

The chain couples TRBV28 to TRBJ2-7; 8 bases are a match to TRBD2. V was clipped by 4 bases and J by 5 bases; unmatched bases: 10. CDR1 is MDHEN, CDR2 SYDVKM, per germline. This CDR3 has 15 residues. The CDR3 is CASSSTSGRFDEQYF. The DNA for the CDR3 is TGTGCCAGCAGTTCAACGAGCGGGAGATTCGACGAGCAGTACTTC.

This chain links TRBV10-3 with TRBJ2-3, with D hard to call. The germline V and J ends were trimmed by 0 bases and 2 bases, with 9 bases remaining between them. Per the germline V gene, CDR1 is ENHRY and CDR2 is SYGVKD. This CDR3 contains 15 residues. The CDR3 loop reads CAISESPGSTDTQYF. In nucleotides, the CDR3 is TGTGCCATCAGTGAGTCCCCAGGCTCCACAGATACGCAGTATTTT.

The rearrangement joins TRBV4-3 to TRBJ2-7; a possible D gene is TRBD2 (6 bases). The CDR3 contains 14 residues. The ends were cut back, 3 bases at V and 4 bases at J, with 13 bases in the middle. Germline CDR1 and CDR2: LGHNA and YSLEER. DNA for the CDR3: TGCGCCAGCAGCCAGGGGGACTCGGGGTACGAGCAGTACTTC. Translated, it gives CASSQGDSGYEQYF.

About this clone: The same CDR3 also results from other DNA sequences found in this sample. CDR3 loop: CASSPTGNQPQHF. CDR3 nucleotides: TGTGCCAGCAGCCCGACAGGCAATCAGCCCCAGCATTTT. V and J are TRBV3-1 (or the pseudogene TRBV3-2) and TRBJ1-5; D possibly corresponds to TRBD1 (5 bases). The CDR3 has 13 amino acids. Germline V lookup: CDR1 LGHDT, CDR2 YNNKEL (reference sequence). Trimming left V 4 bases short and J 2 bases short, with 6 bases between.